This entry lists 22 T cell receptor beta chains sequenced from one sample in a study of cytomegalovirus exposure and HLA in healthy donors. Vbeta (60) and Jbeta (13) primers were used in the PCR. Data came from immunoSEQ multiplex PCR; TCRdb stores just in-frame clones and leaves some out. The sample yields 150,000 to 200,000 clones, 80% to 90% seen once. Sequencing was done on a sample of PBMCs. These TCRs come from a girl aged 10 to 17 in good health and CMV-seropositive.

This rearrangement joins TRBV4-1 to TRBJ1-1; D is possibly TRBD1 (5 bases). CDR3 size: 14 residues. Germline V gene data show CDR1 as MGHRA and CDR2 as YSYEKL. Between the trimmed V and J ends, which lost 2 bases and 5 bases, there was a span of 12 bases. The CDR3 coding sequence is TGCGCCAGCAGCCAACCTACGGGGGGAACTGAAGCTTTCTTT. Translation: CASSQPTGGTEAFF.

The genes are TRBV4-1 and TRBJ1-1; 9 positions match TRBD1. The CDR3 length is 15 residues. Germline V lookup: CDR1 MGHRA, CDR2 YSYEKL. Trimming took 3 bases from V and 0 from J; bases not matched to a gene: 2. The CDR3 nucleotides are TGCGCCAGCAGCCAGAGGACAGGGGTGAACACTGAAGCTTTCTTT. It encodes CASSQRTGVNTEAFF.

Of note for this clone: Other DNA sequences in this sample translate to the same CDR3. The chain links TRBV9 to TRBJ2-7; 7 bases map to TRBD2. J lost 7 bases, V lost 0 bases, and 1 base had no gene match. This CDR3 is 12 amino acids long. Germline assignment: CDR1 SGDLS and CDR2 YYNGEE. The CDR3 nucleotides are TGTGCCAGCAGCGTAGGGGAGGGGGAGCAGTACTTC. Translation: CASSVGEGEQYF.

V is TRBV30 and J is TRBJ1-2, with D perhaps TRBD1 (6 bases). CDR1 and CDR2 (germline): GTSNPN, SVGIG (reference sequence). Trimming removed 7 bases from V and 5 bases from J, with 20 bases in between. This CDR3 region has 14 residues. The CDR3 nucleotides are TGTGCCTCCTGGGGGTGGGGGCTGGAATATGGCTACACCTTC. This gives the protein CASWGWGLEYGYTF.

CDR3 coding DNA: TGTGCCAGCGGGGCAAGCTACGAGCAGTACTTC. Protein: CASGASYEQYF. The chain uses TRBV6-1 and TRBJ2-5; TRBD1 might be the D (5 bases). The J call is doubtful: the DNA matches TRBJ2-7 better. This CDR3 is built from 11 residues. Germline V gene sequence: CDR1 MNHNS, CDR2 SASEGT.

Comments on this clone: This likely comes from a read error, as the CDR3 has no conserved phenylalanine or tryptophan at its end. The DNA is left out, because the CDR3 cannot be placed on it with certainty; the CDR3 is given as TCRdb lists it. V gene TRBV2 combines with J gene TRBJ2-7; TRBD2, the D gene given by the table, was not confirmed from the DNA. The CDR3 length is 10 residues, termini included. Germline CDR1 and CDR2: SNHLY and FYNNEI. The CDR3 loop reads CASSSTRFGD.

Note on this clone: Different DNA sequences within this sample yield the same CDR3. The V and J genes are TRBV9 and TRBJ2-5; D is possibly TRBD2 (7 bases). The CDR3 has 15 amino acids. Germline CDR1 and CDR2: SGDLS and YYNGEE. V shed 0 bases and J shed 5 bases, with 14 bases lying between them. The CDR3 DNA sequence: TGTGCCAGCAGCGTAGCCGGGGGGCCGGGGGAGACCCAGTACTTC. This codes for CASSVAGGPGETQYF.

This clone was observed once. This chain links TRBV25-1 with TRBJ2-7; TRBD1 aligns across 10 bases. The CDR3 has 15 amino acids. Germline V gives CDR1 MGHDK, CDR2 SYGVNS. V shed 5 bases and J 5 bases; nucleotides not matched to a gene: 9. The CDR3 nucleotides read TGTGCCAGCAGTAGGGGGGCGGGACAGGGGAACGAGCAGTACTTC. Its translation: CASSRGAGQGNEQYF.

The CDR3 bases are TGTGCCAGCAGTTACGGGGGGGCAGGGCGGGAGACCCAGTACTTC. Translation gives CASSYGGAGRETQYF. This chain links TRBV6-5 with TRBJ2-5; TRBD2 is a possible D gene (7 bases). CDR1 and CDR2 from the germline V gene are MNHEY and SVGAGI. Trimming pared 2 bases from V and 5 bases from J, leaving 15 bases between. The CDR3 consists of 15 residues.

A few counts support this clone. The chain carries TRBV5-6 and TRBJ1-1; 10 bases are shared with TRBD1. Losses at the gene ends were 6 bases for V and 5 bases for J; bases not matched to a gene: 7. Germline CDR1 reads SGHDT; CDR2 reads YYEEEE. The CDR3 consists of 14 residues. Here the CDR3 reads CASNRDRGRTEAFF. CDR3 sequence (DNA): TGTGCCAGCAATCGGGACAGGGGTAGGACTGAAGCTTTCTTT.

This chain links TRBV27 with TRBJ2-1; 7 bases fit TRBD1. Germline V gene sequence: CDR1 MNHEY, CDR2 SMNVEV (reference sequence). This CDR3 has 16 amino acids. The V gene end was trimmed by 0 bases and the J gene end by 3 bases; junction bases not matched to a gene: 5. The CDR3 reads CASSLSWNRGYNEQFF. The CDR3 DNA follows: TGTGCCAGCAGTTTATCATGGAACAGGGGCTACAATGAGCAGTTCTTC.

The chain combines TRBV9 with TRBJ1-6, with D possibly matching TRBD1 (6 bases). V was clipped by 2 bases and J by 10 bases, with 16 bases between them. CDR1 and CDR2 (germline): SGDLS, YYNGEE. CDR3 length equals 15 residues. The CDR3 spells CASSVQAQGKSPLHF. CDR3 coding DNA: TGTGCCAGCAGCGTTCAGGCACAGGGTAAATCACCCCTCCACTTT.

V usage is TRBV6-5 and J usage is TRBJ1-4, with 7 bases identical to TRBD1. There are 16 residues in the CDR3. V shed 0 bases and J 5 bases; nucleotides not matched to a gene: 6. CDR1 MNHEY and CDR2 SVGAGI come from the germline V gene. The chain's CDR3 is CASSYSGARGNEKLFF. The CDR3, as DNA: TGTGCCAGCAGTTACTCAGGTGCCAGGGGGAATGAAAAACTGTTTTTT.

The genes are TRBV29-1 and TRBJ2-3; 11 positions match TRBD2. This CDR3 contains 17 residues. V lost 3 bases and J lost 0; bases outside the gene matches: 8. CDR1 and CDR2 (germline): SQVTM, ANQGSEA. Here the CDR3 reads CSVESSGGPISTDTQYF. CDR3 DNA sequence: TGCAGCGTTGAGTCTAGCGGGGGGCCCATAAGCACAGATACGCAGTATTTT.

The V call is TRBV6-5, the J call TRBJ2-1; TRBD1 aligns across 9 bases. Germline assignment: CDR1 MNHEY and CDR2 SVGAGI. The ends lost 3 bases at V and 8 bases at J; junction bases unmatched: 11. This CDR3 contains 16 residues. The CDR3 nucleotides are TGTGCCAGCAGTTATCATGGGACAGGGATCAAGCATGAGCAGTTCTTC. Translation gives CASSYHGTGIKHEQFF.

The chain couples TRBV9 to TRBJ1-3; 7 nucleotides align to TRBD1. Trimming took 5 bases from V and 3 from J; bases not matched to a gene: 5. CDR1 SGDLS and CDR2 YYNGEE come from the germline V gene. This CDR3 contains 14 residues. The DNA for the CDR3 is TGTGCCAGCAGTGGGACAGCTTTTGGAAACACCATATATTTT. Translation: CASSGTAFGNTIYF. Looking up the rest from reference TRBV9 and TRBJ1-3 gives the full variable domain: DSGVTQTPKHLITATGQRVTLRCSPRSGDLSVYWYQQSLDQGLQFLIQYYNGEERAKGNILERFSAQQFPDLHSELNLSSLELGDSALYFCASSGTAFGNTIYFGEGSWLTVV.

The chain uses TRBV13 and TRBJ1-1; 7 positions match TRBD1. The junction had 11 bases not matched to a gene; V was cut back by 4 bases and J by 0 bases. CDR1 PRHDT and CDR2 FYEKMQ come from the germline V gene (reference sequence). This CDR3 is built from 17 residues. In nucleotides, the CDR3 is TGTGCCAGCAGCTCCCTCGGACAGGTCCTCCTGAACACTGAAGCTTTCTTT. Translated: CASSSLGQVLLNTEAFF.

The V call is TRBV6-6, the J call TRBJ2-1, with TRBD1 identical over 9 bases. The V and J ends lost 6 bases and 4 bases, in that order; junction bases with no gene match: 4. The CDR3 has 14 amino acids. Germline assignment: CDR1 MNHNY and CDR2 SVGAGI (reference sequence). In DNA form, the CDR3 reads TGTGCCAGCAGCACACAGGGGGCTTACAATGAGCAGTTCTTC. Amino acid sequence: CASSTQGAYNEQFF.

The CDR3 protein is CASSGTGDTEAFF. DNA for the CDR3: TGTGCCAGCAGCGGGACAGGGGACACTGAAGCTTTCTTT. The V gene is TRBV7-9, the J gene TRBJ1-1, with 10 bases fitting TRBD1. The CDR3 is 13 residues long. After removal of 5 bases from V and 3 bases from J, the junction contained 0 bases not matched to a gene. The germline V gene encodes CDR1 SEHNR and CDR2 FQNEAQ (reference sequence).

This clone was picked up a small number of times. The CDR3 DNA sequence: TGTGCCAGCACTGGGACTAGCGGTTTCAATGAGCAGTTCTTC. As protein: CASTGTSGFNEQFF. The rearrangement joins TRBV25-1 to TRBJ2-1; 11 bases are shared with TRBD2. CDR3 size: 14 residues. Germline CDR1 and CDR2: MGHDK and SYGVNS. Losses at the gene ends were 7 bases for V and 6 bases for J; bases not matched to a gene: 5. Drawing the rest from reference TRBV25-1 and TRBJ2-1, the complete variable domain is EADIYQTPRYLVIGTGKKITLECSQTMGHDKMYWYQQDPGMELHLIHYSYGVNSTEKGDLSSESTVSRIRTEHFPLTLESARPSHTSQYLCASTGTSGFNEQFFGPGTRLTVL.

This rearrangement joins TRBV19 to TRBJ1-1; the D is unclear. Germline loops: CDR1 LNHDA, CDR2 SQIVND (reference sequence). The CDR3 has 15 residues. V shed 5 bases and J shed 1 base, with 14 bases lying between them. CDR3 nucleotide sequence: TGTGCCAGTAGTCGGGTCGGCGTTTCGAACACTGAAGCTTTCTTT. As protein: CASSRVGVSNTEAFF.

V and J are TRBV5-4 and TRBJ1-1, with D perhaps TRBD1 (6 bases). V dropped 5 bases and J dropped 7 bases, with 15 bases sitting between them. Germline V gives CDR1 SGHNT, CDR2 YYREEE (reference sequence). The CDR3 runs 13 residues. This CDR3 reads CASSRDTEGEAFF. The CDR3, as DNA: TGTGCCAGCAGTCGGGACACCGAAGGTGAAGCTTTCTTT.